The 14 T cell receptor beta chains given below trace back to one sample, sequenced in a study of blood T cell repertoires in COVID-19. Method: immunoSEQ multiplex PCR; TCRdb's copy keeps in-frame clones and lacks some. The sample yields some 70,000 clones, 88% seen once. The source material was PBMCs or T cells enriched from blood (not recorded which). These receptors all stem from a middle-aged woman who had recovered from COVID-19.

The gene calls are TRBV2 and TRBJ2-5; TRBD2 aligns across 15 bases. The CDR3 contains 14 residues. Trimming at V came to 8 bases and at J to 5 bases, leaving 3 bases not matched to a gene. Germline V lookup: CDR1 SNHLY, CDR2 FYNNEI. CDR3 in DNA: TGTGCCAGCCTAGGACTAGCGGGGGGGGAGACCCAGTACTTC. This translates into CASLGLAGGETQYF.

This CDR3 reads CASSSGTGTDTQYF. As DNA, the CDR3 is TGTGCCAGCAGTTCCGGGACAGGGACAGATACGCAGTATTTT. The rearrangement joins TRBV27 to TRBJ2-3, with 9 bases lining up with TRBD1. Trimming at V came to 4 bases and at J to 3 bases, leaving 2 bases not matched to a gene. There are 14 residues in the CDR3. CDR1 is MNHEY and CDR2 is SMNVEV in the germline V gene (reference sequence).

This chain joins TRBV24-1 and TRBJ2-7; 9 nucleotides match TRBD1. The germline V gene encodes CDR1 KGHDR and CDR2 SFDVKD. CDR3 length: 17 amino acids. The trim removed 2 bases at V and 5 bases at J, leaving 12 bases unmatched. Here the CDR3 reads CATSDSGSGQGGHEQYF. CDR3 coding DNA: TGTGCCACCAGTGATTCAGGGTCGGGACAGGGAGGCCACGAGCAGTACTTC.

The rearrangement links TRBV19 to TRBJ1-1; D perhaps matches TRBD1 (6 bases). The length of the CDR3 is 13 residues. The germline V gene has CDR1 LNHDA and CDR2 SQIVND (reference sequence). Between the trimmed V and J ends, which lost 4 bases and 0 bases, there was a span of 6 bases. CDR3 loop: CASSRQVNTEAFF. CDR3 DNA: TGTGCCAGTAGTAGACAGGTGAACACTGAAGCTTTCTTT. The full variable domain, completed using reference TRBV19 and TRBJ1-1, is DGGITQSPKYLFRKEGQNVTLSCEQNLNHDAMYWYRQDPGQGLRLIYYSQIVNDFQKGDIAEGYSVSREKKESFPLTVTSAQKNPTAFYLCASSRQVNTEAFFGQGTRLTVV.

The CDR3 here is CASSMRLAGPQETQYF. Written as DNA, the CDR3 is TGTGCCAGTAGTATGCGGCTAGCGGGGCCCCAAGAGACCCAGTACTTC. The rearrangement joins TRBV19 to TRBJ2-5; 9 bases agree with TRBD2. Germline lookup yields CDR1 LNHDA and CDR2 SQIVND (reference sequence). This CDR3 has 16 residues. J gave up 1 base and V 3 bases, and 6 bases lay outside the gene matches.

CDR3 nucleotide sequence: TGTGCCAGCAGCGCATCGACAGGGGTTTCACCCCTCCACTTT. Its protein is CASSASTGVSPLHF. The genes are TRBV9 and TRBJ1-6; TRBD1 agrees at 8 bases. The CDR3 runs to 14 residues. V lost 3 bases and J lost 9; bases outside the gene matches: 5. Germline V lookup: CDR1 SGDLS, CDR2 YYNGEE.

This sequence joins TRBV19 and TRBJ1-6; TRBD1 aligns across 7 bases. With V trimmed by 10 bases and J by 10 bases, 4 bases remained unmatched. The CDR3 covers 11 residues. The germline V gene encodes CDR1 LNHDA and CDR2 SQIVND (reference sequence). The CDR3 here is CAIEGGSPLHF. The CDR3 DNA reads TGTGCCATTGAAGGGGGCTCACCCCTCCACTTT.

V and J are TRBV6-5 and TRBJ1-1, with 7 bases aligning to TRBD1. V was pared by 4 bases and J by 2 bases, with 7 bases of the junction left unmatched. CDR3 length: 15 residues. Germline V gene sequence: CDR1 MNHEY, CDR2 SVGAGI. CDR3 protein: CASSLQGLINTEAFF. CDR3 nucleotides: TGTGCCAGCAGTTTACAGGGGCTGATCAACACTGAAGCTTTCTTT.

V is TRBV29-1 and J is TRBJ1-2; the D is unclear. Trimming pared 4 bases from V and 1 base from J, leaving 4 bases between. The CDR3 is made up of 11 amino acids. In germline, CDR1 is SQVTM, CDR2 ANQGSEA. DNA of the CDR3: TGCAGCGTTGTAAATAACTATGGCTACACCTTC. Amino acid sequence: CSVVNNYGYTF.

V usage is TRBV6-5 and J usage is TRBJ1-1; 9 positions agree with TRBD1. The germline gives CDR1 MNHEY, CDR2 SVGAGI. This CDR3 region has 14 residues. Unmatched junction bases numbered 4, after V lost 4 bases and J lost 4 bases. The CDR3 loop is CASSFGTGTTEAFF. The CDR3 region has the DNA TGTGCCAGCAGTTTCGGGACAGGGACCACTGAAGCTTTCTTT.

CDR3 DNA sequence: TGTGCCGTTACACCGGGACAGCCCTACAATGAGCAGTTCTTC. This encodes CAVTPGQPYNEQFF. The genes are TRBV25-1 and TRBJ2-1; 7 nucleotides align to TRBD1. Trimming cost V 11 bases and J 2 bases; bases outside gene matches: 9. The germline V gene has CDR1 MGHDK and CDR2 SYGVNS. The CDR3 is 14 amino acids.

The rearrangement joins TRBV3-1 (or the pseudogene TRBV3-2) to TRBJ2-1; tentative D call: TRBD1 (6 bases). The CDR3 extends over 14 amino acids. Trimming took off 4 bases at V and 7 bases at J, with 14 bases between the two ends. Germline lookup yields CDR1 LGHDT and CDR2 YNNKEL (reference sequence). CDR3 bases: TGTGCCAGCAGCCCACAAGGGGGTCGGAATGAGCAGTTCTTC. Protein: CASSPQGGRNEQFF.

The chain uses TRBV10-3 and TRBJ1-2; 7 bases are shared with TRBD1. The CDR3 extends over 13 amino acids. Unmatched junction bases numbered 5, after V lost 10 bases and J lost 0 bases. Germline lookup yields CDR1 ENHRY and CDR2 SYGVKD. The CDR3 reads CATSDRANYGYTF. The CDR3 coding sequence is TGTGCCACCTCCGACAGGGCTAACTATGGCTACACCTTC.

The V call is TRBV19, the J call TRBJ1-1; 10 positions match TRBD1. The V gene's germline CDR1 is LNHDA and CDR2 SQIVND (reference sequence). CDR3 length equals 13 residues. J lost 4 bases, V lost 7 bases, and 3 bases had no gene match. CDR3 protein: CASKRDRGTEAFF. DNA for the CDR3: TGTGCCAGTAAACGGGACAGGGGCACTGAAGCTTTCTTT.